This T cell receptor (beta chain) stems from a study of T cell responses to AZD1222 COVID-19 vaccine. Points from the study as a whole: When two AZD1222 doses had been given, Spike-specific TCR breadth and depth rose.

TCRdb's table, derived via immunoSEQ multiplex PCR, lists solely in-frame clones and lacks some. The sample has roughly 190,000 clones, 90% to 95% seen once. As for this clone: Its antigen remains unknown.

The material was peripheral blood, obtained 28 days after the second AZD1222 dose. The receptor was derived from an adult who received the AZD1222 COVID-19 vaccine.

CDR3 sequence (DNA): TGTGCCAGCAGTTTCAGAACTCATCAGCCCCAGCATTTT. This gives the protein CASSFRTHQPQHF. The V and J genes are TRBV27 and TRBJ1-5; D gene uncertain. There are 13 residues in the CDR3. Trimming took 3 bases from V and 5 from J, leaving 8 bases between them. In germline, CDR1 is MNHEY, CDR2 SMNVEV (reference sequence).